This T cell receptor (beta chain) was observed in a study of cytomegalovirus exposure and HLA in healthy donors. Study-level points and caveats: Indistinguishable V segments, including TRBV6-2 and TRBV6-3, were excluded. A further, later analysis showed that HLA-associated TCR beta chains (compared with equally common others) were more clonally expanded. Cytomegalovirus association was assigned to approximately 160 TCR beta chains. The classifier, whose performance was assessed in both the original and validation cohorts, reportedly diagnosed cytomegalovirus status with high specificity and sensitivity.

After removal of 5 bases from V and 2 bases from J, the junction contained 6 bases not matched to a gene. Germline loops: CDR1 SEHNR, CDR2 FQNEAQ (reference sequence). The CDR3 length is 15 residues. PCR primers comprised 60 Vbeta and 13 Jbeta primers. The data were produced by immunoSEQ multiplex PCR, yet TCRdb's version contains in-frame clones alone and is incomplete. The sample records about 150,000 clones, approximately 74% being singletons. Turning to this clone: Its antigen remains unidentified.

The clonotype comes from a man aged 25 to 40 in good health and CMV-seronegative. Sequencing was performed on PBMCs. The gene calls are TRBV7-9 and TRBJ2-5; 9 bases are shared with TRBD1. The DNA for the CDR3 is TGTGCCAGCAGCCTAGGGACAGGGAGGCAAGAGACCCAGTACTTC. Amino acids: CASSLGTGRQETQYF.